The 23 T cell receptor beta chains presented below share a single source sample, sequenced in a study of cytomegalovirus exposure and HLA in healthy donors. The PCR employed 60 Vbeta primers together with 13 Jbeta primers. The repertoire was sequenced with immunoSEQ multiplex PCR; TCRdb's copy has only in-frame clones and lacks some. Seen here are 160,000 or so clones, around four fifths observed once, and the top ten hold approximately 1.3%. The sequencing sample was made of PBMCs. The receptors derive from a man between 25 and 39 years old in good health and CMV-seronegative.

V usage is TRBV4-2 and J usage is TRBJ2-2; TRBD2 is a possible D gene (6 bases). V was cut by 1 base and J by 2 bases, with 11 bases left in between. The germline CDR1 and CDR2 sequences are LGHNA and YNFKEQ. The CDR3 extends over 16 amino acids. The DNA for the CDR3 is TGTGCCAGCAGCCAAGGGTTCGGGAGAAACACCGGGGAGCTGTTTTTT. It codes for CASSQGFGRNTGELFF.

The chain carries TRBV10-3 and TRBJ2-2, with D maybe TRBD1 (5 bases). CDR1 and CDR2 from the germline V gene are ENHRY and SYGVKD. This CDR3 has 13 amino acids. V was shortened by 10 bases and J by 6 bases, with 15 bases between the two germline ends. The chain's CDR3 is CATLGLVAGELFF. DNA for the CDR3: TGTGCCACCCTGGGGCTGGTGGCCGGGGAGCTGTTTTTT.

This chain joins TRBV25-1 and TRBJ1-1; D perhaps matches TRBD1 (6 bases). Germline V gives CDR1 MGHDK, CDR2 SYGVNS. Trimming took off 2 bases at V and 2 bases at J, with 15 bases between the two ends. The CDR3 covers 16 residues. The CDR3 reads CASSEPGHLSNTEAFF. For the CDR3, the DNA is TGTGCCAGCAGTGAACCGGGACATCTATCAAACACTGAAGCTTTCTTT.

This chain connects TRBV7-2 to TRBJ1-4, with 9 nucleotides matching TRBD1. The CDR3 covers 15 residues. The V gene's germline CDR1 is SGHTA and CDR2 FQGNSA. V dropped 5 bases and J dropped 8; count of bases not matched to a gene: 9. CDR3 DNA: TGTGCCAGCAGCCCGGACAGGGGAATAAAAGAAAAACTGTTTTTT. Protein: CASSPDRGIKEKLFF.

The genes are TRBV7-9 and TRBJ2-3; 8 bases map to TRBD2. Germline CDR1 and CDR2: SEHNR and FQNEAQ (reference sequence). The CDR3 totals 15 residues. After removal of 2 bases from V and 4 bases from J, the junction contained 5 bases not matched to a gene. The CDR3 spells CASSLTSGGADTQYF. CDR3 coding DNA: TGTGCCAGCAGCTTAACCTCGGGGGGGGCAGATACGCAGTATTTT. The variable domain in full, completed from reference TRBV7-9 and TRBJ2-3, reads DTGVSQNPRHKITKRGQNVTFRCDPISEHNRLYWYRQTLGQGPEFLTYFQNEAQLEKSRLLSDRFSAERPKGSFSTLEIQRTEQGDSAMYLCASSLTSGGADTQYFGPGTRLTVL.

V is TRBV6-5 and J is TRBJ2-7, with 12 bases identical to TRBD1. The germline gives CDR1 MNHEY, CDR2 SVGAGI. V was pared by 5 bases and J by 6 bases, with 5 bases of the junction left unmatched. CDR3 length: 14 residues. CDR3 sequence (DNA): TGTGCCAGCAGTGACCGGGACAGGGGGCGCGAGCAGTACTTC. Translated: CASSDRDRGREQYF.

The chain combines TRBV14 with TRBJ2-5, with 7 bases identical to TRBD2. Germline V gene sequence: CDR1 SGHDN, CDR2 FVKESK. The V segment lost 3 bases and the J segment 1 base; nucleotides outside the gene matches: 5. This CDR3 contains 15 residues. CDR3 loop: CASSQNGLGQETQYF. In DNA, the CDR3 is TGTGCCAGCAGCCAGAATGGACTAGGCCAAGAGACCCAGTACTTC.

The J gene is TRBJ2-3, the V gene TRBV5-1, with TRBD1 as a possible D gene (8 bases). CDR1 is SGHRS and CDR2 is YFSETQ in the germline V gene. This CDR3 has 16 amino acids. Trimming took 3 bases from V and 1 from J, leaving 15 bases between them. The CDR3 DNA follows: TGCGCCAGCAGCTCCACAGGGGGGGTTGGCACAGATACGCAGTATTTT. This sequence encodes CASSSTGGVGTDTQYF. The variable domain in full, with the rest retrieved from reference TRBV5-1 and TRBJ2-3, is KAGVTQTPRYLIKTRGQQVTLSCSPISGHRSVSWYQQTPGQGLQFLFEYFSETQRNKGNFPGRFSGRQFSNSRSEMNVSTLELGDSALYLCASSSTGGVGTDTQYFGPGTRLTVL.

This clone was seen more than once but under ten times. The chain employs TRBV6-5 and TRBJ2-7; TRBD1 matches 9 bases. The germline V gene encodes CDR1 MNHEY and CDR2 SVGAGI. This CDR3 has 12 amino acids. With V trimmed by 6 bases and J by 6 bases, 3 bases remained unmatched. The CDR3 coding sequence is TGTGCCAGCAGGCCACAGGGGGCCGAGCAGTACTTC. Encoded protein: CASRPQGAEQYF.

In DNA, the CDR3 is TGTGCCAGCAGCTCAGCCCCCCGGGACAGGGGAAAGGATGGCTACACCTTC. This codes for CASSSAPRDRGKDGYTF. This rearrangement joins TRBV11-2 to TRBJ1-2, with 10 bases identical to TRBD1. The CDR3 has 17 residues. CDR1 and CDR2 (germline): SGHAT, FQNNGV. V shed 4 bases and J 6 bases; nucleotides not matched to a gene: 14.

The rearrangement uses TRBV9 and TRBJ2-1, with TRBD2 identical over 13 bases. Germline V gene sequence: CDR1 SGDLS, CDR2 YYNGEE. The CDR3 loop spans 14 amino acids. V shed 1 base, J shed 8 bases, and the junction held 0 bases outside the gene matches. CDR3 sequence (DNA): TGTGCCAGCAGCGTAACTAGCGGGGGGGATGAGCAGTTCTTC. Amino acids: CASSVTSGGDEQFF. Together with reference TRBV9 and TRBJ2-1, the CDR3 gives the full variable domain: DSGVTQTPKHLITATGQRVTLRCSPRSGDLSVYWYQQSLDQGLQFLIQYYNGEERAKGNILERFSAQQFPDLHSELNLSSLELGDSALYFCASSVTSGGDEQFFGPGTRLTVL.

CDR3 nucleotides: TGTGCCAGCAGCTTCGGACAGTTAGGCTCCTACGAGCAGTACTTC. Translating gives CASSFGQLGSYEQYF. The V gene is TRBV7-2, the J gene TRBJ2-7, with a weak D call TRBD1 (6 bases). The CDR3 spans 15 residues. Germline-derived CDR1 and CDR2 are SGHTA and FQGNSA. The V gene lost 3 bases and the J gene lost 0 bases, with 12 bases spanning the gap.

This chain links TRBV11-2 with TRBJ1-3, with 8 bases that match TRBD1. The CDR3 is 16 residues long. Germline assignment: CDR1 SGHAT and CDR2 FQNNGV. The V segment lost 7 bases and the J segment 2 bases; nucleotides outside the gene matches: 10. CDR3 DNA sequence: TGTGCCAGCACCCCAGACGGCAGGGGGCCTGGAAACACCATATATTTT. It translates to CASTPDGRGPGNTIYF.

J is TRBJ2-7 and V is TRBV19; D ambiguous. This CDR3 region has 13 residues. The germline V gene has CDR1 LNHDA and CDR2 SQIVND (reference sequence). Trimming took off 2 bases at V and 6 bases at J, with 11 bases between the two ends. Here the CDR3 DNA reads TGTGCCAGTAGTATAAGAGCGTCTCTCGAGCAGTACTTC. Translated, it gives CASSIRASLEQYF.

The chain uses TRBV7-3 and TRBJ1-2, with D possibly TRBD1 on 6 matching bases. From germline, CDR1 is SGHTA and CDR2 FQGTGA. V lost 5 bases and J 1 base, leaving 11 bases between the germline ends. The CDR3 is 14 residues long. The CDR3 region has the DNA TGTGCCAGCAGCCCACAGGGATTTAACTATGGCTACACCTTC. Its translation: CASSPQGFNYGYTF.

The chain's CDR3 is CASSQDQSSGRVYTGELFF. DNA of the CDR3: TGTGCCAGCAGCCAAGATCAGAGTAGCGGGAGGGTGTACACCGGGGAGCTGTTTTTT. This sequence joins TRBV4-2 and TRBJ2-2, with 11 bases aligning to TRBD2. Germline V gene data show CDR1 as LGHNA and CDR2 as YNFKEQ. V lost 0 bases to trimming and J lost 3 bases; unmatched junction nucleotides: 9. The CDR3 covers 19 residues.

The V gene is TRBV5-1, the J gene TRBJ2-5, with 12 bases aligning to TRBD2. V dropped 4 bases and J dropped 1; count of bases not matched to a gene: 11. This CDR3 has 18 amino acids. Germline CDR1 and CDR2: SGHRS and YFSETQ. The CDR3 here is CASSPGTSGFPPQETQYF. CDR3 nucleotide sequence: TGCGCCAGCAGCCCCGGGACTAGCGGGTTCCCCCCCCAAGAGACCCAGTACTTC.

CDR3 nucleotide sequence: TGTGCCAGCTCCGCTGAGCGGGAGCGGGACAATGAGCAGTTCTTC. Its protein is CASSAERERDNEQFF. The chain has TRBV28 and TRBJ2-1; the match to TRBD2 covers 8 bases. This CDR3 spans 15 amino acids. V lost 8 bases and J lost 5; bases outside the gene matches: 11. CDR1 is MDHEN, CDR2 SYDVKM, per germline.

CDR3 nucleotide sequence: TGCAGTGCTAGCCCCTCAGATACGCAGTATTTT. It yields the protein CSASPSDTQYF. The chain joins TRBV20-1 to TRBJ2-3; D remains ambiguous. The CDR3 extends over 11 amino acids. Between the trimmed V and J ends, which lost 3 bases and 4 bases, there was a span of 5 bases. In germline, CDR1 is DFQATT, CDR2 SNEGSKA (reference sequence).

The gene calls are TRBV5-4 and TRBJ1-5, with D maybe TRBD1 (6 bases). Germline V gene lookup returns CDR1 SGHNT and CDR2 YYREEE (reference sequence). The CDR3 covers 16 residues. V lost 4 bases to trimming and J lost 6 bases, with 20 bases between them. CDR3 loop: CASSPTGGGTPQPQHF. The CDR3 nucleotides read TGTGCCAGCAGCCCAACCGGGGGGGGCACCCCTCAGCCCCAGCATTTT.

A remark on this clone: Other DNA sequences in this sample translate to the same CDR3. This chain connects TRBV18 to TRBJ1-4; D remains ambiguous. This CDR3 region has 15 residues. V lost 3 bases, J lost 1 base, and 9 bases lay in between. Per germline, CDR1 KGHSH and CDR2 LQKENI. DNA of the CDR3: TGTGCCAGCTCACCTAGGCGGGGAACTAATGAAAAACTGTTTTTT. It translates to CASSPRRGTNEKLFF.

This clone has a single count. This chain joins TRBV29-1 and TRBJ2-5; D not certain. CDR3 length: 15 residues. The germline CDR1 and CDR2 sequences are SQVTM and ANQGSEA. Between the trimmed V and J ends, which lost 1 base and 5 bases, there was a span of 17 bases. The CDR3 coding sequence is TGCAGCGTTGAAGGAGTTAGTGGTAGCCCGGAGACCCAGTACTTC. Translation gives CSVEGVSGSPETQYF.

The chain links TRBV19 to TRBJ1-2, with 7 nucleotides matching TRBD1. The CDR3 runs 13 residues. After removal of 9 bases from V and 2 bases from J, the junction contained 6 bases not matched to a gene. Germline V gene data show CDR1 as LNHDA and CDR2 as SQIVND (reference sequence). The CDR3, as DNA: TGTGCCAGCACCTTCAGGGGGAACTATGGCTACACCTTC. It encodes CASTFRGNYGYTF.